This record covers a single T cell receptor beta chain. This sample was included in a study of blood T cell repertoires in COVID-19. For the study at large: Specimens from acute and convalescent COVID-19 originated in the United States, Italy and Spain. The analysed material was cDNA or gDNA that came from T cells, B-cell-depleted T cells, or PBMCs.

Authors' processing steps: Reference gene primer amplification gave estimated nucleated cell counts. Assay: immunoSEQ multiplex PCR; the TCRdb copy retains only in-frame clones and omits some. Clone size and the V and J calls come from that table; the DNA yielded D and trimming. The sample records tens of thousands of clones, over 65% being singletons. The CDR3 has 15 residues. Trimming cost V 5 bases and J 7 bases; bases outside gene matches: 11. The V gene's germline CDR1 is DFQATT and CDR2 SNEGSKA (reference sequence). The chain joins TRBV20-1 to TRBJ2-1; TRBD1 matches at 10 bases. This TCR was recovered from a human donor in a cohort sampled during active COVID-19. The sequenced sample was peripheral blood. The CDR3 loop is CSAGAAGQGWNEQFF. CDR3 coding DNA: TGCAGTGCTGGTGCGGCGGGACAGGGGTGGAATGAGCAGTTCTTC.